This T cell receptor (beta chain) was profiled in a study of CD8 T cells in Susac syndrome. Negative isolation yielded the CD8+ and CD4+ T cells, while FACS enriched the TEMRA cells. This clonotype was counted once. RNA in amounts of about 0.45 to 1 ug was reverse transcribed with random hexamers. MiXCR, run by TCRdb on the immunoSEQ multiplex PCR reads, gives a single entry per CDR3 protein. The data hold roughly 400,000 distinct CDR3 sequences, with more than 80% observed a single time. CDR1 and CDR2 from the germline V gene are SGHRS and YFSETQ. The CDR3 spans 17 residues. V was pared by 3 bases and J by 4 bases, with 3 bases of the junction left unmatched.

V gene TRBV5-1 combines with J gene TRBJ2-2; 16 bases match TRBD2. The sequenced sample was CD8+ T cells from PBMCs. The receptor's source is a human donor with multiple sclerosis. CDR3 sequence: CASSSGLAGGPTGELFF. DNA for the CDR3: TGCGCCAGCAGCTCGGGACTAGCGGGAGGGCCCACCGGGGAGCTGTTTTTT.